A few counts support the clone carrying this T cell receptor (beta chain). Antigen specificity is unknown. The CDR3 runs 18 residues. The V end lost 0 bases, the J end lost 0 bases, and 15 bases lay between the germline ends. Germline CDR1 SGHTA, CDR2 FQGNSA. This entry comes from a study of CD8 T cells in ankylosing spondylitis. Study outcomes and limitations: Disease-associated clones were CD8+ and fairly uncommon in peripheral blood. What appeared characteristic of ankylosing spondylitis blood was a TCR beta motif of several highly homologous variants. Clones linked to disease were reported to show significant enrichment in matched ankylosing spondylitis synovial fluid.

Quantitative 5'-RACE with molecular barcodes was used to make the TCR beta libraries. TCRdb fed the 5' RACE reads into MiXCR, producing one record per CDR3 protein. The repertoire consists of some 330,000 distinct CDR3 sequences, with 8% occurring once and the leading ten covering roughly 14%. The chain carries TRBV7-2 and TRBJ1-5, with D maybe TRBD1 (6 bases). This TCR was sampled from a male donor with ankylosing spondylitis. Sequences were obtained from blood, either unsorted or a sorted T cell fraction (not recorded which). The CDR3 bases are TGTGCCAGCAGCTTAGCGGTCACAGGGTGGGGTAGCAATCAGCCCCAGCATTTT. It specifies CASSLAVTGWGSNQPQHF.